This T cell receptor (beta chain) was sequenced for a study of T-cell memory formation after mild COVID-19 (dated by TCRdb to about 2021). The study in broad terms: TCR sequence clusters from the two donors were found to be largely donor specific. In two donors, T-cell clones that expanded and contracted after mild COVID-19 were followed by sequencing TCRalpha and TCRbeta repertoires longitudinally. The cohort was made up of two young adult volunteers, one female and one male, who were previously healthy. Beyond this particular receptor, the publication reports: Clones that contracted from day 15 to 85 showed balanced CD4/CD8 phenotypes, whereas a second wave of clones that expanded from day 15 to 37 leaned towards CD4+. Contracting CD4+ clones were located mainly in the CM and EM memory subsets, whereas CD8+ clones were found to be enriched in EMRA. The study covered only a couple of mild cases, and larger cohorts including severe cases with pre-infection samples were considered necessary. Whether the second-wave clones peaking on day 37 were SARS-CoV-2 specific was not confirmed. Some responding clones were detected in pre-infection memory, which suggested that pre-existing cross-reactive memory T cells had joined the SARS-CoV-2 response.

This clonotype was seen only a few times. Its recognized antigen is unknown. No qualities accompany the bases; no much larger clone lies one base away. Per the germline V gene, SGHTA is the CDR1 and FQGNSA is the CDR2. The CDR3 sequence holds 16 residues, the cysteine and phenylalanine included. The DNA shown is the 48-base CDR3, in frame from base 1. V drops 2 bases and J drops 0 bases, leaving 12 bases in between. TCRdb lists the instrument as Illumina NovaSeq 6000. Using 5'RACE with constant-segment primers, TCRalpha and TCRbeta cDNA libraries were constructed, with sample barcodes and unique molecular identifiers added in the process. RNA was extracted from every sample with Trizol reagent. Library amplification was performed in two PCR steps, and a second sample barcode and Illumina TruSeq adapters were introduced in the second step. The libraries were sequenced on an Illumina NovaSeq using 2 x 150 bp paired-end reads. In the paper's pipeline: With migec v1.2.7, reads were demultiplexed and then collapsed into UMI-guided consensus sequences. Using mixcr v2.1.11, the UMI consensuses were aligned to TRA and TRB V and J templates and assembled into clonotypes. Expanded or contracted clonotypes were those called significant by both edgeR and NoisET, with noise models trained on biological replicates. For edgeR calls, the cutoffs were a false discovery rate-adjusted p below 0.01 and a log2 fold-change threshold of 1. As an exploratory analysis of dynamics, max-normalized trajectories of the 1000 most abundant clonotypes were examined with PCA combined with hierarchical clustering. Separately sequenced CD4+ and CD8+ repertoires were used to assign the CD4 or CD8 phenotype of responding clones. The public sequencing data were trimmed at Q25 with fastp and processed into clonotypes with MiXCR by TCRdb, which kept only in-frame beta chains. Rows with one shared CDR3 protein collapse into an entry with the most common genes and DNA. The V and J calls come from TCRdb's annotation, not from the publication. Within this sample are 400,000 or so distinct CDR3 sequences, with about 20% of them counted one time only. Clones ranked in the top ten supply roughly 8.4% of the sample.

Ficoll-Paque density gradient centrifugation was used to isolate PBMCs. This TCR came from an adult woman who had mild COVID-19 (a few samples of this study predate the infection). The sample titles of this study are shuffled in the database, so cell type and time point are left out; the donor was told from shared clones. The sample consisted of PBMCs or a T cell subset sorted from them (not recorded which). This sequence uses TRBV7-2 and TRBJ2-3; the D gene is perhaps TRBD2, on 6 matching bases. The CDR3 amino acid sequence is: CASSLRSGASTDTQYF. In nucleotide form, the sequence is TGTGCCAGCAGCTTAAGGTCGGGAGCTAGCACAGATACGCAGTATTTT.